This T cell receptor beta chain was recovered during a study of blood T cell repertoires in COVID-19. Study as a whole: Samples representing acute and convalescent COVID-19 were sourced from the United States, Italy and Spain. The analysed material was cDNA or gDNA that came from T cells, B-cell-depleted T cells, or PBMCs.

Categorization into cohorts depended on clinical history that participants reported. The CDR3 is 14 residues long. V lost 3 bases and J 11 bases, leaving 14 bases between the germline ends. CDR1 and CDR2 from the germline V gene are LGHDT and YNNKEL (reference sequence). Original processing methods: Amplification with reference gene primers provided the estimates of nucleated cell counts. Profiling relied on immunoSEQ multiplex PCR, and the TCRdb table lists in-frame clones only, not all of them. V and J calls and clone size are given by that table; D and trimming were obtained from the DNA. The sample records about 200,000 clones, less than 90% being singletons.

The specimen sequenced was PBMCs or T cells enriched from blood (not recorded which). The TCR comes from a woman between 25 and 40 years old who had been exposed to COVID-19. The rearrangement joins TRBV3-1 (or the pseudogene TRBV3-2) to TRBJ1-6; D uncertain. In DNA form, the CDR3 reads TGTGCCAGCAGCCACAGAGGAGCTTTGCCACCCCTCCACTTT. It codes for CASSHRGALPPLHF.